These 12 T cell receptor beta chains came from one sample sequenced in a study of neurological immune-mediated disorders. TCRdb fed the 5' RACE reads into MiXCR, producing one record per CDR3 protein. The table has tens of thousands of distinct CDR3 sequences, 4.8% seen once. The specimen was PBMCs. The receptors shown here come from a woman between 65 and 79 years old with multiple sclerosis.

This clonotype was observed many times. The chain has TRBV24-1 and TRBJ2-3, with D possibly being TRBD1 (6 bases). CDR3 length: 15 amino acids. V was cut by 4 bases and J by 3 bases, with 13 bases left in between. CDR1 KGHDR and CDR2 SFDVKD come from the germline V gene. CDR3 coding DNA: TGTGCCACCAGTGACCCAGGGGCCGTAACAGATACGCAGTATTTT. This encodes CATSDPGAVTDTQYF.

This clonotype was seen many times. The chain is built from TRBV12-3 or TRBV12-4 and TRBJ2-1; no firm D call. This CDR3 is 11 amino acids long. Trimming left V 3 bases short and J 7 bases short, with 4 bases between. CDR3 amino acids: CASSFGNEQFF. DNA of the CDR3: TGTGCCAGCAGTTTCGGTAATGAGCAGTTCTTC.

This clonotype was observed a handful of times. The chain combines TRBV6-6 with TRBJ1-1; D unresolved. The V end was cut by 0 bases, the J end by 1 base, with 12 bases between. Germline CDR1 is MNHNY and CDR2 is SVGAGI (reference sequence). The CDR3 has 16 residues. CDR3 sequence: CASSYSTGEKNTEAFF. The CDR3, as DNA: TGTGCCAGCAGTTACTCAACCGGGGAAAAGAACACTGAAGCTTTCTTT.

This clonotype has a count of ten or more. The gene calls are TRBV7-9 and TRBJ1-2; D uncertain. CDR1 and CDR2 (germline): SEHNR, FQNEAQ (reference sequence). The V and J ends lost 2 bases and 8 bases respectively, with 9 bases between them. The CDR3 length is 12 residues. The CDR3 region is CASSLKGSGYTF. CDR3 sequence (DNA): TGTGCCAGCAGCTTAAAGGGTTCCGGCTACACCTTC.

This clonotype was seen ten or more times. The CDR3 coding sequence is TGTGCCAGCAGTTACGAGAGGACACCCGTAACCGGGGAGCTGTTTTTT. This encodes CASSYERTPVTGELFF. The genes are TRBV6-2 or TRBV6-3 and TRBJ2-2, with D possibly matching TRBD1 (5 bases). The CDR3 covers 16 residues. In germline, CDR1 is MNHEY, CDR2 SVGEGT. Trimming removed 2 bases at V and 5 bases at J, with 15 bases between.

This clonotype was observed a handful of times. Sequence at one end of the junction differs from germline and may be a read error. V usage is TRBV6-2 or TRBV6-3 and J usage is TRBJ2-3, with 9 bases identical to TRBD2. Germline-derived CDR1 and CDR2 are MNHEY and SVGEGT. This CDR3 comprises 14 residues. CDR3 residues: CASARPGLADTQYF. CDR3 DNA: TGTGCCAGCGCCCGACCGGGACTAGCAGATACACAGTATTTT.

This clonotype was counted ten times or more. The V and J genes are TRBV20-1 and TRBJ2-5; tentative D call: TRBD2 (6 bases). V dropped 0 bases and J dropped 4 bases, with 12 bases sitting between them. From germline, CDR1 is DFQATT and CDR2 SNEGSKA (reference sequence). The CDR3 loop spans 14 amino acids. CDR3 sequence (DNA): TGCAGTGCTAGAGATTTGGAGGGCCGAGAGACCCAGTACTTC. Its translation: CSARDLEGRETQYF.

This clonotype was detected many times. Written as DNA, the CDR3 is TGCAGTGCTAGAGATCGGGGAACTAGCGGGAGTTACAATGAGCAGTTCTTC. Its translation is CSARDRGTSGSYNEQFF. The chain employs TRBV20-1 and TRBJ2-1; 11 bases line up with TRBD2. CDR1 and CDR2 from the germline V gene are DFQATT and SNEGSKA (reference sequence). Germline trimming cut 0 bases from V and 4 bases from J; bases unmatched to any gene: 8. The CDR3 totals 17 residues.

This clonotype was seen ten or more times. V usage is TRBV6-5 and J usage is TRBJ2-2; D remains unclear. This CDR3 has 15 residues. Germline values: CDR1 MNHEY, CDR2 SVGAGI. Trimming took off 6 bases at V and 3 bases at J, with 14 bases between the two ends. The CDR3, as DNA: TGTGCCAGCAGCCGATGGACCTCCCACACCGGGGAGCTGTTTTTT. This gives the protein CASSRWTSHTGELFF.

This clonotype was counted only a few times. This chain uses TRBV5-6 with TRBJ2-5; D ambiguous. Trimming cost V 2 bases and J 4 bases, with 15 bases left between them. The CDR3 is made up of 15 amino acids. CDR1 and CDR2 (germline): SGHDT, YYEEEE. CDR3 sequence reads: CASSFDPTPRETQYF. As DNA, the CDR3 is TGTGCCAGCAGCTTTGACCCTACACCGCGAGAGACCCAGTACTTC.

This clonotype was detected ten times or more. The J gene is TRBJ1-1, the V gene TRBV18, with D unresolved. Per germline, CDR1 KGHSH and CDR2 LQKENI. Trimming pared 3 bases from V and 1 base from J, leaving 15 bases between. The CDR3 is 16 residues long. The CDR3 nucleotides are TGTGCCAGCTCACCCCGGGGAGGGTCAACGAACACTGAAGCTTTCTTT. Its translation: CASSPRGGSTNTEAFF.

This clonotype was seen many times. The gene calls are TRBV2 and TRBJ2-1; D perhaps matches TRBD1 (6 bases). Trimming took off 6 bases at V and 8 bases at J, with 8 bases between the two ends. The CDR3 length is 11 residues. The germline V gene encodes CDR1 SNHLY and CDR2 FYNNEI. CDR3 amino acids: CASRQGYEQFF. The CDR3 nucleotides are TGTGCCAGCAGACAGGGCTATGAGCAGTTCTTC. Combining the CDR3 with reference TRBV2 and TRBJ2-1 gives the whole variable domain EPEVTQTPSHQVTQMGQEVILRCVPISNHLYFYWYRQILGQKVEFLVSFYNNEISEKSEIFDDQFSVERPDGSNFTLKIRSTKLEDSAMYFCASRQGYEQFFGPGTRLTVL.